These T cell receptor beta chains were read from a single sample in a study of T cells in Graves' hyperthyroidism and ophthalmopathy. TCRdb used MiXCR to reprocess the multiplex PCR reads, holding one entry per CDR3 protein. The repertoire holds more than 450,000 distinct CDR3 sequences, with about 20% as singletons. The sample comprised blood. The receptors shown here come from a middle-aged man with Graves' ophthalmopathy. Both conserved end residues are part of each CDR3. Each record gives: clone size, V gene, D gene, J gene, CDR3 protein, CDR3 DNA. The D gene is left open where the match is weak. Only some rows state a clone size, as once, few, many or a class for expanded clones.

>many|TRBV11-2|TRBD2|TRBJ2-1
CASSFWLAGGVDEQFF
TGTGCCAGCAGCTTTTGGCTAGCGGGGGGTGTTGATGAGCAGTTCTTC
>few|TRBV12-3/TRBV12-4|TRBD2|TRBJ2-1
CASSSTSGGRDEQFF
TGTGCCAGCAGTTCGACTAGCGGGGGGCGGGATGAGCAGTTCTTC
>NA|TRBV7-9|NA|TRBJ2-1
CASSLAGGENEQFF
TGTGCCAGCAGCTTAGCGGGAGGTGAAAATGAGCAGTTCTTC
>few|TRBV30|NA|TRBJ1-2
CAWSVMGASDGYTF
TGTGCCTGGAGTGTTATGGGGGCCAGTGATGGCTACACCTTC
>NA|TRBV9|TRBD2|TRBJ2-3
CASSVGAGASTDTQYF
TGTGCCAGCAGCGTAGGGGCGGGAGCCTCCACAGATACGCAGTATTTT
>many|TRBV2|TRBD2|TRBJ2-1
CASTTGLAGDNEQFF
TGTGCCAGCACTACAGGGCTAGCGGGGGACAATGAGCAGTTCTTC
>few|TRBV29-1|NA|TRBJ1-1
CSVEDRSPSNTEAFF
TGCAGCGTTGAAGATCGTTCGCCTTCCAACACTGAAGCTTTCTTT
>NA|TRBV7-9|NA|TRBJ2-5
CASSLVSGWAETQYF
TGTGCCAGCAGCTTAGTTTCTGGGTGGGCGGAGACCCAGTACTTC
>NA|TRBV7-9|NA|TRBJ2-7
CATSGVNANPLYEQYF
TGTGCCACCTCCGGCGTGAATGCCAACCCCCTCTACGAGCAGTACTTC
>many|TRBV6-1|NA|TRBJ1-4
CASSEHSGNEKLFF
TGTGCCAGCAGTGAACACAGTGGTAATGAAAAACTGTTTTTT
>NA|TRBV6-4|TRBD2|TRBJ2-1
CASSADWLAGGRNEQFF
TGTGCCAGCAGCGCCGACTGGCTAGCGGGAGGCCGCAATGAGCAGTTCTTC
>few|TRBV7-9|NA|TRBJ2-1
CASSPRGGLMDEQFF
TGTGCCAGCAGCCCGAGGGGGGGCCTAATGGATGAGCAGTTCTTC
>many|TRBV7-3|NA|TRBJ2-2
CASSSSTGETGELFF
TGTGCCAGCAGCTCGTCCACGGGGGAAACCGGGGAGCTGTTTTTT
>NA|TRBV27|NA|TRBJ2-7
CASSYRPIYEQYF
TGTGCCAGCAGTTACAGGCCAATCTACGAGCAGTACTTC
>few|TRBV7-3|TRBD2|TRBJ2-3
CASSSPSGSGRDTQYF
TGTGCCAGCAGCTCCCCTAGCGGGAGCGGGAGGGATACGCAGTATTTT
>NA|TRBV29-1|TRBD2|TRBJ2-7
CSVLARGDEQYF
TGCAGCGTTCTTGCCCGGGGGGACGAGCAGTACTTC
>NA|TRBV7-9|NA|TRBJ2-3
CASSLSGDRTDTQYF
TGTGCCAGCAGCTTGTCGGGAGATCGGACAGATACGCAGTATTTT
>NA|TRBV6-1|TRBD1|TRBJ1-4
CASSEVWDRGTNEKLFF
TGTGCCAGCAGTGAAGTTTGGGACAGGGGGACTAATGAAAAACTGTTTTTT
>NA|TRBV3-1|NA|TRBJ2-1
CASSPEGGGASNEQFF
TGTGCCAGCAGCCCCGAAGGAGGGGGGGCTAGCAATGAGCAGTTCTTC
>many|TRBV6-1|TRBD2|TRBJ2-3
CASRLAGALGDTQYF
TGTGCCAGCAGATTAGCGGGAGCCCTGGGAGATACGCAGTATTTT
>many|TRBV2|NA|TRBJ2-5
CASTWLQETQYF
TGTGCCAGCACCTGGCTCCAAGAGACCCAGTACTTC
>NA|TRBV7-9|NA|TRBJ1-1
CASSLARRDTEAFF
TGTGCCAGCAGCTTAGCGAGGAGGGACACTGAAGCTTTCTTT
>few|TRBV5-5|NA|TRBJ2-6
CASRDEFGANVLTF
TGTGCCAGCAGGGACGAGTTCGGGGCCAACGTCCTGACTTTC
>many|TRBV6-5|NA|TRBJ1-1
CASSYAPGGRGMNTEAFF
TGTGCCAGCAGTTACGCCCCCGGTGGCAGGGGAATGAACACTGAAGCTTTCTTT
>few|TRBV20-1|TRBD2|TRBJ2-2
CSASKLAGGTGELFF
TGCAGTGCTAGTAAACTAGCGGGGGGTACCGGGGAGCTGTTTTTT
>many|TRBV5-1|NA|TRBJ1-1
CASSLGSESEAFF
TGCGCCAGCAGCTTAGGATCGGAGTCGGAAGCTTTCTTT
>few|TRBV7-3|TRBD2|TRBJ2-1
CASSLHASTPASGPNNEQFF
TGTGCCAGCAGCTTGCACGCTTCGACTCCCGCTAGCGGGCCAAACAATGAGCAGTTCTTC
>NA|TRBV19|NA|TRBJ2-3
CASQVYGAAGDTQYF
TGTGCCAGTCAGGTGTACGGAGCTGCTGGCGATACGCAGTATTTT
>NA|TRBV6-5|TRBD1|TRBJ1-2
CASSYLGQAAYGYTF
TGTGCCAGCAGTTACCTAGGACAGGCGGCCTATGGCTACACCTTC
>NA|TRBV9|TRBD1|TRBJ1-3
CASSVGFTGVGNTIYF
TGTGCCAGCAGCGTAGGCTTTACAGGGGTGGGAAACACCATATATTTT
>many|TRBV3-1|NA|TRBJ2-1
CASSQELASSYNEQFF
TGTGCCAGCAGCCAAGAACTAGCAAGCTCCTACAATGAGCAGTTCTTC
>few|TRBV6-2/TRBV6-3|NA|TRBJ2-5
CASSYSRTDHTETQYF
TGTGCCAGCAGTTACTCGAGGACAGACCATACAGAGACCCAGTACTTC
>NA|TRBV5-1|NA|TRBJ2-1
CASTTGNSYNEQFF
TGCGCCAGCACAACAGGGAACTCCTACAATGAGCAGTTCTTC
>NA|TRBV6-6|NA|TRBJ1-5
CASSYSNRGNQPQHF
TGTGCCAGCAGTTACTCGAACAGGGGCAATCAGCCCCAGCATTTT
>NA|TRBV7-9|TRBD1|TRBJ2-7
CTSNHGGQGLYNEQYF
TGTACCAGCAATCACGGGGGACAGGGACTATACAACGAGCAGTACTTC
>NA|TRBV24-1|NA|TRBJ2-1
CATSETWGEQFF
TGTGCCACCAGTGAGACGTGGGGGGAGCAGTTCTTC
>NA|TRBV6-1|NA|TRBJ2-3
CASSGLSGDTQYF
TGTGCCAGCAGCGGACTCAGTGGAGATACGCAGTATTTT
>few|TRBV6-1|TRBD2|TRBJ2-1
CASIPSGSYNEQFF
TGTGCCAGCATCCCTAGCGGGAGTTACAATGAGCAGTTCTTC
>few|TRBV29-1|NA|TRBJ2-3
CSVGQTDTDTQYF
TGCAGCGTTGGACAGACCGACACAGATACGCAGTATTTT
>many|TRBV11-1|NA|TRBJ1-6
CASSLEEGSNSPLHF
TGTGCCAGCAGCTTAGAAGAGGGAAGCAATTCACCCCTCCACTTT
>NA|TRBV19|NA|TRBJ1-5
CASSIVDGGGSQPQHF
TGTGCCAGTAGTATAGTAGACGGGGGCGGCAGTCAGCCCCAGCATTTT
>many|TRBV11-2|TRBD1|TRBJ1-6
CASSFRQGGSPLHF
TGTGCCAGCAGCTTTCGACAGGGGGGATCACCCCTCCACTTT
>NA|TRBV20-1|NA|TRBJ2-2
CSARDPRRSAGELFF
TGCAGTGCTAGAGATCCGCGGAGAAGCGCCGGGGAGCTGTTTTTT
>many|TRBV3-1|NA|TRBJ1-2
CASSQATGKGGYTF
TGTGCCAGCAGCCAAGCGACAGGCAAGGGGGGCTACACCTTC
>NA|TRBV5-6|NA|TRBJ1-2
CASSAASRSYGYTF
TGTGCCAGCAGTGCCGCGTCCCGCTCCTATGGCTACACCTTC
>NA|TRBV6-1|NA|TRBJ1-3
CASSRHSAGNTIYF
TGTGCCAGCAGCCGGCATTCCGCTGGAAACACCATATATTTT
>few|TRBV7-9|NA|TRBJ2-3
CASSFLRAHTDTQYF
TGTGCCAGCAGCTTTCTACGCGCCCACACAGATACGCAGTATTTT
>NA|TRBV11-3|TRBD2|TRBJ2-3
CASSLGSGLAGVNTDTQYF
TGTGCCAGCAGCTTAGGTAGCGGACTAGCGGGAGTGAACACAGATACGCAGTATTTT
>NA|TRBV6-1|TRBD1|TRBJ2-5
CASSVAGTEHF
TGTGCCAGCAGTGTGGCCGGGACAGAACACTTC